Following are 29 T cell receptor beta chains from one sample sequenced in a study of T cells in localized non-small cell lung cancer. Method: immunoSEQ multiplex PCR; TCRdb's copy keeps in-frame clones and lacks some. The sample holds 70,000 to 90,000 clones, 80% seen once. The material was peripheral blood, obtained before any cancer treatment. These receptor sequences come from an older female donor with stage I lung adenocarcinoma.

This rearrangement joins TRBV27 to TRBJ2-3; D unresolved. This CDR3 is built from 9 residues. The V end was cut by 8 bases, the J end by 7 bases, with 4 bases between. Germline V gene sequence: CDR1 MNHEY, CDR2 SMNVEV (reference sequence). The CDR3 sequence is CASGYTQYF. The CDR3 DNA is TGTGCCAGCGGGTATACGCAGTATTTT.

This rearrangement joins TRBV18 to TRBJ2-3, with TRBD2 matching 7 bases. Germline CDR1 is KGHSH and CDR2 is LQKENI. The ends lost 3 bases at V and 7 bases at J; junction bases unmatched: 16. This CDR3 contains 17 residues. CDR3 sequence: CASSPRSNSGLQNTQYF. In DNA, the CDR3 is TGTGCCAGCTCACCCCGGTCGAATAGCGGGTTACAGAATACGCAGTATTTT.

The V and J genes are TRBV4-3 and TRBJ1-1; TRBD1 aligns across 12 bases. Per germline, CDR1 LGHNA and CDR2 YSLEER. The CDR3 covers 19 residues. The J segment lost 3 bases and the V segment lost 3 bases, leaving 14 bases of the junction unmatched. The CDR3 sequence is CASSHNTGTGGGGDTEAFF. The CDR3, as DNA: TGCGCCAGCAGCCACAATACCGGGACAGGGGGCGGCGGGGACACTGAAGCTTTCTTT.

This clone has just one count. The chain links TRBV7-2 to TRBJ2-5; the match to TRBD2 covers 8 bases. The V and J ends lost 2 bases and 5 bases, in that order; junction bases with no gene match: 10. Looked up from germline, CDR1 is SGHTA and CDR2 is FQGNSA. CDR3 length: 16 amino acids. CDR3 nucleotide sequence: TGTGCCAGCAGCTTATTTTCGGGAGGGACGGGGGAGACCCAGTACTTC. It encodes CASSLFSGGTGETQYF. The entire variable domain, with the rest obtained from reference TRBV7-2 and TRBJ2-5, is as follows: GAGVSQSPSNKVTEKGKDVELRCDPISGHTALYWYRQSLGQGLEFLIYFQGNSAPDKSGLPSDRFSAERTGGSVSTLTIQRTQQEDSAVYLCASSLFSGGTGETQYFGPGTRLLVL.

The chain uses TRBV4-3 and TRBJ2-1, with D unclear. Trimming cost V 1 base and J 0 bases, with 10 bases left between them. CDR3 size: 16 residues. Germline V lookup: CDR1 LGHNA, CDR2 YSLEER. In nucleotides, the CDR3 is TGCGCCAGCAGCCAAGTAAAGCCTAGCTCCTACAATGAGCAGTTCTTC. Protein: CASSQVKPSSYNEQFF.

In this sample, this clone turned up a few times. The V gene is TRBV18, the J gene TRBJ1-5; perhaps TRBD1 as D (6 bases). The germline V gene has CDR1 KGHSH and CDR2 LQKENI. CDR3 length equals 15 residues. The V end lost 6 bases, the J end lost 6 bases, and 18 bases lay between the germline ends. CDR3 nucleotide sequence: TGTGCCAGCTCCGGAAGTCAGGGGAAAGGTCAGCCCCAGCATTTT. Translation gives CASSGSQGKGQPQHF.

This clone was counted once. The chain carries TRBV5-4 and TRBJ2-1, with 8 bases identical to TRBD1. Germline V CDR1 and CDR2: SGHNT, YYREEE (reference sequence). This CDR3 region has 15 residues. The junction had 12 bases not matched to a gene; V was cut back by 6 bases and J by 7 bases. CDR3 nucleotides: TGTGCCAGCACCCCAGGGGGCCTAGGGAGGAATGAGCAGTTCTTC. It specifies CASTPGGLGRNEQFF.

This chain uses TRBV6-9 with TRBJ2-7, with a possible D match to TRBD1 (6 bases). V was shortened by 6 bases and J by 3 bases, with 12 bases between the two germline ends. CDR1 and CDR2 from the germline V gene are MNHGY and SVAAGI. This CDR3 has 13 amino acids. In DNA, the CDR3 is TGTGCCAGCAGCCGACAGGCCGACTACGAGCAGTACTTC. It is translated as CASSRQADYEQYF.

The chain recombines TRBV7-2 with TRBJ2-7, with TRBD2 matching over 9 bases. V trimming: 5 bases; J trimming: 0 bases; junction bases outside the gene matches: 8. This CDR3 region has 16 residues. Germline CDR1 SGHTA, CDR2 FQGNSA. The CDR3 DNA reads as TGTGCCAGCAGCCGGAGCGGGAGGTCCTTCTCCTACGAGCAGTACTTC. Amino acid sequence: CASSRSGRSFSYEQYF.

The chain employs TRBV5-6 and TRBJ1-6; D not resolved. Germline V lookup: CDR1 SGHDT, CDR2 YYEEEE. With 3 bases removed from V and 9 bases from J, the gap between germline ends came to 10 bases. The CDR3 consists of 13 residues. As DNA, the CDR3 is TGTGCCAGCAGCTCCATTGGGCCTTCACCCCTCCACTTT. Translation gives CASSSIGPSPLHF.

The J gene is TRBJ2-1, the V gene TRBV9; D is undetermined. V was shortened by 0 bases and J by 6 bases, with 7 bases between the two germline ends. This CDR3 has 13 amino acids. Germline V gene data show CDR1 as SGDLS and CDR2 as YYNGEE. This CDR3 reads CASSVEGFNEQFF. Written as DNA, the CDR3 is TGTGCCAGCAGCGTAGAAGGGTTCAATGAGCAGTTCTTC.

J is TRBJ2-4 and V is TRBV7-9; D is perhaps TRBD1 (5 bases). Germline V CDR1 and CDR2: SEHNR, FQNEAQ (reference sequence). Trimming cost V 0 bases and J 9 bases, with 15 bases left between them. CDR3 length: 15 amino acids. In DNA, the CDR3 is TGTGCCAGCAGCTTAGCCGGGCAGGGCGGCGGCATTCAGTACTTC. It yields the protein CASSLAGQGGGIQYF. Based on the CDR3 plus reference TRBV7-9 and TRBJ2-4, the full variable domain is DTGVSQNPRHKITKRGQNVTFRCDPISEHNRLYWYRQTLGQGPEFLTYFQNEAQLEKSRLLSDRFSAERPKGSFSTLEIQRTEQGDSAMYLCASSLAGQGGGIQYFGAGTRLSVL.

The V call is TRBV7-3, the J call TRBJ2-5, with a weak D call TRBD2 (6 bases). CDR3 length equals 14 residues. Trimming cost V 5 bases and J 7 bases, with 17 bases left between them. The germline V gene encodes CDR1 SGHTA and CDR2 FQGTGA. This chain's CDR3 is CASSPGGTSTTQYF. As DNA, the CDR3 is TGTGCCAGCAGCCCTGGGGGGACCTCGACGACCCAGTACTTC.

The chain uses TRBV5-4 and TRBJ1-1; D is unresolved. Germline lookup yields CDR1 SGHNT and CDR2 YYREEE (reference sequence). V lost 0 bases and J 1 base, leaving 13 bases between the germline ends. The CDR3 is 16 amino acids. CDR3 DNA: TGTGCCAGCAGCTTGGATCCCGGGCGTAAGAACACTGAAGCTTTCTTT. It is translated as CASSLDPGRKNTEAFF.

The CDR3 DNA reads TGTGCCAGCAAAAGGGAGGGGTTCTCCTACGAGCAGTACTTC. Its translation is CASKREGFSYEQYF. The genes are TRBV27 and TRBJ2-7, with TRBD2 matching over 7 bases. Trimming removed 7 bases from V and 0 bases from J; junction bases left unmatched: 6. CDR1 is MNHEY, CDR2 SMNVEV, per germline (reference sequence). The CDR3 has 14 residues.

This chain joins TRBV7-9 and TRBJ2-5, with D possibly matching TRBD1 (5 bases). V lost 0 bases and J lost 1, with 9 bases in between. The CDR3 is 15 residues long. The germline V gene has CDR1 SEHNR and CDR2 FQNEAQ (reference sequence). The CDR3 protein is CASSLAQGPQETQYF. CDR3 bases: TGTGCCAGCAGCTTAGCGCAGGGCCCCCAAGAGACCCAGTACTTC.

This clone was detected only once. The chain joins TRBV7-2 to TRBJ2-3, with 7 bases aligning to TRBD2. The CDR3 runs to 16 residues. From germline, CDR1 is SGHTA and CDR2 FQGNSA. Trimming removed 5 bases from V and 2 bases from J; junction bases left unmatched: 10. In DNA form, the CDR3 reads TGTGCCAGCAGCCCGCGAGGACTAGACACCACAGATACGCAGTATTTT. Translating gives CASSPRGLDTTDTQYF.

This sequence joins TRBV5-1 and TRBJ1-1; D is undetermined. Per the germline V gene, CDR1 is SGHRS and CDR2 is YFSETQ. V was pared by 2 bases and J by 0 bases, with 5 bases between. The CDR3 has 13 residues. The CDR3 coding sequence is TGCGCCAGCAGCTTACATGTGAACACTGAAGCTTTCTTT. Its protein product is CASSLHVNTEAFF.

The chain uses TRBV2 and TRBJ2-6; TRBD1 is a possible D gene (6 bases). CDR1 is SNHLY, CDR2 FYNNEI, per germline. The CDR3 runs to 19 residues. V shed 5 bases and J shed 0 bases, with 20 bases lying between them. The CDR3 is CASSFSPDRSLSGANVLTF. The CDR3 bases are TGTGCCAGCAGTTTCTCTCCGGACAGATCCCTCTCTGGGGCCAACGTCCTGACTTTC.

The CDR3 DNA reads TGTGCCAGTAGCAAGGTGGGCAGGGGGCCGGATTCACCCCTCCACTTT. Translation gives CASSKVGRGPDSPLHF. The rearrangement joins TRBV19 to TRBJ1-6, with 8 positions matching TRBD1. Per the germline V gene, CDR1 is LNHDA and CDR2 is SQIVND (reference sequence). The V gene end was trimmed by 6 bases and the J gene end by 8 bases; junction bases not matched to a gene: 12. The CDR3 runs to 16 residues.

The rearrangement uses TRBV6-5 and TRBJ1-5; D is undetermined. The CDR3 has 12 amino acids. Germline V gene data show CDR1 as MNHEY and CDR2 as SVGAGI. V lost 8 bases to trimming and J lost 3 bases, with 8 bases between them. CDR3 in amino acids: CASEVFNQPQHF. CDR3 bases: TGTGCCAGCGAAGTATTCAATCAGCCCCAGCATTTT.

This clone was seen ten or more times. V gene TRBV5-4 combines with J gene TRBJ2-7; D tentatively fits TRBD1 or TRBD2 (5 bases each). CDR1 and CDR2 (germline): SGHNT, YYREEE (reference sequence). This CDR3 contains 13 residues. Trimming removed 3 bases at V and 7 bases at J, with 14 bases between. The CDR3 loop is CASSSGPTLEQYF. In nucleotides, the CDR3 is TGTGCCAGCAGCTCGGGACCCACTCTTGAGCAGTACTTC. The full variable domain, completed using reference TRBV5-4 and TRBJ2-7, is ETGVTQSPTHLIKTRGQQVTLRCSSQSGHNTVSWYQQALGQGPQFIFQYYREEENGRGNFPPRFSGLQFPNYSSELNVNALELDDSALYLCASSSGPTLEQYFGPGTRLTVT.

This clone appeared a single time. J is TRBJ1-1 and V is TRBV4-3; D is unresolved. This CDR3 spans 14 amino acids. Per the germline V gene, CDR1 is LGHNA and CDR2 is YSLEER. Trimming took 0 bases from V and 6 from J, leaving 11 bases between them. The CDR3 loop reads CASSQEGSSAEAFF. The CDR3 nucleotides read TGCGCCAGCAGCCAAGAAGGATCAAGTGCTGAAGCTTTCTTT.

The chain uses TRBV19 and TRBJ2-2; 7 nucleotides agree with TRBD2. This CDR3 comprises 14 residues. V was clipped by 6 bases and J by 5 bases; unmatched bases: 6. Germline V lookup: CDR1 LNHDA, CDR2 SQIVND (reference sequence). CDR3 sequence: CASRGRAGTGELFF. CDR3 in DNA: TGTGCCAGTAGGGGACGAGCGGGAACCGGGGAGCTGTTTTTT.

J is TRBJ2-4 and V is TRBV9; a weak D match, TRBD1 (6 bases). The CDR3 totals 18 residues. Germline values: CDR1 SGDLS, CDR2 YYNGEE. Trimming removed 0 bases at V and 1 base at J, with 17 bases between. In DNA, the CDR3 is TGTGCCAGCAGCGTAGTGGACAGCGGACCAGTTGCCAAAAACATTCAGTACTTC. The encoded protein is CASSVVDSGPVAKNIQYF.

This chain connects TRBV18 to TRBJ2-7; the D gene could be TRBD1 or TRBD2 (6 bases each). This CDR3 region has 14 residues. The V gene lost 5 bases and the J gene lost 2 bases, with 13 bases spanning the gap. Germline assignment: CDR1 KGHSH and CDR2 LQKENI. This CDR3 is CASSWGRGPYEQYF. The CDR3 coding sequence is TGTGCCAGCTCATGGGGCCGGGGGCCCTACGAGCAGTACTTC.

The rearrangement joins TRBV6-5 to TRBJ1-1; tentative D call: TRBD1 (5 bases). Germline CDR1 MNHEY, CDR2 SVGAGI. This CDR3 is 13 amino acids long. V was cut by 7 bases and J by 11 bases, with 20 bases left in between. The CDR3 is CASNLARGAMAFF. The CDR3 DNA is TGTGCCAGCAACCTTGCGCGTGGGGCTATGGCTTTCTTT.

This clone was counted between two and nine times. Here the CDR3 reads CASSSTGTGGMEMDTQYF. The CDR3 DNA reads as TGTGCCAGCAGCAGCACCGGGACAGGGGGCATGGAGATGGATACGCAGTATTTT. J is TRBJ2-3 and V is TRBV7-9; 12 bases agree with TRBD1. Germline values: CDR1 SEHNR, CDR2 FQNEAQ (reference sequence). J lost 6 bases, V lost 5 bases, and 15 bases had no gene match. CDR3 length: 18 amino acids.

Worth noting for this clone: A junction end diverges from the germline sequence, so it may reflect a read error. The rearrangement joins TRBV29-1 to TRBJ2-3, with TRBD2 identical over 11 bases. The CDR3 runs 14 residues. Germline values: CDR1 SQVTM, CDR2 ANQGSEA. This CDR3 is CSVEGTSGTDTQYF. CDR3 DNA: TGCAGCGTGGAAGGGACTAGCGGTACAGATACGCAGTATTTT.